This T cell receptor beta chain was captured in a study of blood T cell repertoires in COVID-19 (dated by TCRdb to the early 2020s). At the level of the whole study: Samples covering the acute and convalescent phases of COVID-19 were provided by collaborators in the United States, Italy and Spain. The sample metadata nearly always contained a de-identified subject ID, COVID-19 status, age in years and sex. Samples were obtained from the ongoing ImmuneRACE study (first 160 participants) and from 1,200 or so subjects provided by 6 global collaborators. The dataset comprised deeply sampled blood TCRbeta repertoires from subjects exposed to, actively infected with, or recovered from COVID-19. The repertoires were made available in a free public database intended to serve as a resource for research on the immune response to SARS-CoV-2. Where HLA class I and class II types were available, the types were taken from metadata supplied by the sample provider, not from assay-based typing. The material from the prospective study consisted of cDNA or gDNA derived from T cells, B-cell-depleted T cells, or PBMCs. Study-wide conclusions, independent of this receptor: Clinical and demographic metadata were provided uncurated, with the amount varying by source and participant.

Worth noting for this clone: Its antigen is not yet known. The input lacks base qualities; no much larger clone sits a single base away.

TCRbeta CDR3 regions were amplified from genomic DNA using the immunoSEQ Assay, a bias-controlled multiplex PCR. Processing in the source paper ran as follows. Nucleated cell counts per sample were estimated from amplification of reference gene primers within the assay. Sequence reads were collapsed and filtered to measure the absolute abundance of every unique TCRbeta CDR3 rearrangement. Productive Simpson clonality was computed per sample as the square root of Simpson's diversity index over productive rearrangements. TCRdb stores this immuneACCESS table with in-frame sequences only. Part of the clones is absent; in the studies checked, under half of the shortfall reflects unresolved V genes, and no reason is known for the rest. V and J calls and clone size follow that table, whereas D and trimming were derived from the DNA. For this sample there are about 140,000 clones; just over 85% appear just once. The ten largest clones represent around 4.2% of the sample.

In the prospective study, participants were roughly 18 to 89 years old, resided in 24 geographic areas of the United States, and were enrolled through a virtual design. Cohort assignment in the prospective study relied on participant-reported clinical history from a screening survey and a study questionnaire. ImmuneRACE Cohort 3 recovered participants were defined by two consecutive negative NP/OP PCR tests, healthcare professional clearance, or symptom resolution. In the prospective study, mobile phlebotomists collected whole blood, serum and a nasopharyngeal or oropharyngeal swab from each participant. Additional blood draws and questionnaires over an approximately two-month period could optionally be provided by prospective study participants. Prospective study blood samples were shipped either frozen or at room temperature before DNA extraction. The sample taken for sequencing was PBMCs or T cells enriched from blood (not recorded which). The TCR originated in a man aged 50-59 years who had recovered from COVID-19.

CDR3 protein: CASSYTGTGGVNYGYTF. The nucleotides are TGTGCCAGCAGCTACACCGGGACAGGGGGAGTAAACTATGGCTACACCTTC. This receptor chain uses TRBV7-9 and TRBJ1-2, and 11 junctional nucleotides match TRBD1. From the cysteine through the phenylalanine, the CDR3 covers 17 amino acids. Only the CDR3 part of the read is kept: 51 bases, read in frame from the first base. The germline V and J ends show losses of 4 bases and 2 bases respectively, and no gene match explains 9 bases of the junction. From the germline V gene (reference sequence), CDR1 is SEHNR and CDR2 is FQNEAQ.